This T cell receptor (beta chain) is from a study of blood T cell repertoires in COVID-19. The CDR3 runs 16 residues. Sequencing used immunoSEQ multiplex PCR; TCRdb keeps in-frame clones, though not all of them. The repertoire consists of just under 50,000 clones, with 75% to 85% occurring once and the leading ten covering roughly 8.2%. The chain recombines TRBV21-1 with TRBJ2-6; TRBD1, the table's D call, lacks a check against the DNA. TRBV21-1 is shown as a pseudogene. This receptor was identified in a human donor in a cohort sampled during active COVID-19. Specimen: peripheral blood. The CDR3 region has the DNA TGTGCCAGCAGCAAAGGTGGCAGGGCTGGGGCCAACGTCCTGACTTTC. This codes for CASSKGGRAGANVLTF.